A selection of T cell receptor beta chains follows, all from one sample in a study of T cell responses to AZD1222 COVID-19 vaccine. Some clones are missing from TCRdb's copy, which holds only in-frame ones; the method was immunoSEQ multiplex PCR. The sample has 200,000 or so clones; almost 95% are singletons. Sequenced material: peripheral blood, taken on day 0 of AZD1222 vaccination. Receptors originate from an adult in good health. Both conserved end residues are part of each CDR3. The D gene is left open where the match is weak. Part of the rows lack a size; the others show once, few, many or a class for expanded clones.

TRBV9	.	TRBJ2-7	.	15	TGTGCCAGCAGCGTGAGGCAGGGGAGTCCCTACGAGCAGTACTTC	CASSVRQGSPYEQYF
TRBV7-2	.	TRBJ1-5	.	12	TGTGCCAGCAGCTTTGGCTCTTACCCCCAGCATTTT	CASSFGSYPQHF
TRBV18	.	TRBJ2-1	TRBD2	18	TGTGCCAGCTCCCGGGTAGCGGGAGGGCCGGAGTCCTACAATGAGCAGTTCTTC	CASSRVAGGPESYNEQFF
TRBV2	.	TRBJ2-7	.	14	TGTGCCAGCAGTGAAGGCAGGGGGGTCCACGAGCAGTACTTC	CASSEGRGVHEQYF
TRBV15	.	TRBJ1-2	.	13	TGTGCCACCAGCGGCACATCTAACTATGGCTACACCTTC	CATSGTSNYGYTF
TRBV7-9	.	TRBJ1-6	.	13	TGTGCCAGCAGGACAGATTATAATTCACCCCTCCACTTT	CASRTDYNSPLHF
TRBV19	.	TRBJ2-5	TRBD2	11	TGTGCCGGAGCGGGGTCTGGGACCCAGTACTTC	CAGAGSGTQYF
TRBV29-1	.	TRBJ1-2	.	13	TGCAGCGTTTGGACGGGGGCCTTCGGGGGCTACACCTTC	CSVWTGAFGGYTF
TRBV30	.	TRBJ1-1	.	11	TGTGCCTGGAGTCCCGGGGACGGAGCTTTCTTT	CAWSPGDGAFF
TRBV6-5	.	TRBJ2-7	.	12	TGTGCCAGCATGATCAGGCCCTACGAGCAGTACTTC	CASMIRPYEQYF
TRBV6-1	.	TRBJ2-3	TRBD2	13	TGTGCCAGCAGTGAACGTGGGAGGGGAACGCAGTATTTT	CASSERGRGTQYF
TRBV19	.	TRBJ1-1	.	15	TGTGCCAGTAGTATATCAGTGAGCATGAACACTGAAGCTTTCTTT	CASSISVSMNTEAFF
TRBV7-3	once	TRBJ2-1	.	13	TGTGCCAGCAGCTTGGTAGGGTACAATGAGCAGTTCTTC	CASSLVGYNEQFF
TRBV7-9	.	TRBJ1-4	.	15	TGTGCCAGCAGCCGATCGCAGGGAGTCGAAGAAAAACTGTTTTTT	CASSRSQGVEEKLFF
TRBV2	.	TRBJ1-2	.	15	TGTGCCAGCAGCCAGACGAGGCAGAGGTTCTATGGCTACACCTTC	CASSQTRQRFYGYTF
TRBV27	.	TRBJ1-6	.	14	TGTGCCAGCAGTTCCACCGGGTGGAGTTCACCCCTCCACTTT	CASSSTGWSSPLHF
TRBV6-5	.	TRBJ1-1	.	12	TGTGCCAGCAGACAGGGGAACACTGAAGCTTTCTTT	CASRQGNTEAFF
TRBV6-5	.	TRBJ1-2	TRBD1	15	TGTGCCAGCGGCGGGGACAGGGATCGGGACTATGGCTACACCTTC	CASGGDRDRDYGYTF
TRBV6-2/TRBV6-3	.	TRBJ2-1	TRBD1	14	TGTGCCAGCAGTCAGGCGACAGGGGGGAATGAGCAGTTCTTC	CASSQATGGNEQFF
TRBV6-5	once	TRBJ1-2	.	12	TGTGCCAGCACCGGACAGAACTATGGCTACACCTTC	CASTGQNYGYTF